This entry describes one T cell receptor (beta chain). The CDR3 has 14 amino acids. V was cut by 5 bases and J by 5 bases, with 10 bases left in between. Germline loops: CDR1 SGHVS, CDR2 FQNEAQ. Some clones are missing from TCRdb's copy, which holds only in-frame ones; the method was immunoSEQ multiplex PCR. The sample records 150,000 to 200,000 clones, around nine tenths being singletons. The sample belongs to a study of blood T cell repertoires in COVID-19. Study background: T cells, B-cell-depleted T cells, or PBMCs supplied cDNA or gDNA.

Sequencing input: peripheral blood. The TCR sequence derives from a man aged 35-49 years with active or convalescent COVID-19. The chain recombines TRBV7-8 with TRBJ1-6; maybe TRBD1 (6 bases). CDR3 nucleotides: TGTGCCAGCAGCCCGGACAGAAATAATTCACCCCTCCACTTT. Protein product: CASSPDRNNSPLHF. The whole variable domain, filled in from reference TRBV7-8 and TRBJ1-6, reads GAGVSQSPRYKVAKRGQDVALRCDPISGHVSLFWYQQALGQGPEFLTYFQNEAQLDKSGLPSDRFFAERPEGSVSTLKIQRTQQEDSAVYLCASSPDRNNSPLHFGNGTRLTVT.